What follows are 17 T cell receptor beta chains derived from one specimen sequenced in a study of blood T cell repertoires in COVID-19. Measured with immunoSEQ multiplex PCR; TCRdb has only the in-frame clones, and not every one. The data hold some 390,000 clones, with 89% observed a single time. The sequencing input was peripheral blood. The receptors derive from a middle-aged woman with COVID-19, enrolled during active disease.

This clone was seen just once. V is TRBV5-8 and J is TRBJ1-3; D uncertain. The CDR3 totals 15 residues. The V gene lost 4 bases and the J gene lost 2 bases, with 13 bases spanning the gap. CDR1 and CDR2 from the germline V gene are SGHTS and YDEGEE. The CDR3 DNA is TGTGCCAGCAGCCCGAGGCGTTGGCCTGGAAACACCATATATTTT. Protein: CASSPRRWPGNTIYF.

A single count supports this clone. This chain joins TRBV28 and TRBJ2-7; TRBD1 is a possible D gene (6 bases). With 3 bases removed from V and 5 bases from J, the gap between germline ends came to 14 bases. CDR1 MDHEN and CDR2 SYDVKM come from the germline V gene. This CDR3 is built from 14 residues. The CDR3 sequence is CASSFGYRENEQYF. The CDR3 DNA reads TGTGCCAGCAGTTTTGGATACAGGGAGAACGAGCAGTACTTC.

The V call is TRBV28, the J call TRBJ2-7, with D tentatively TRBD1 (5 bases). V was shortened by 2 bases and J by 3 bases, with 11 bases between the two germline ends. The CDR3 totals 14 residues. CDR1 and CDR2 from the germline V gene are MDHEN and SYDVKM. The CDR3 region is CASSLRGLGYEQYF. The CDR3 region has the DNA TGTGCCAGCAGTTTAAGGGGATTGGGCTACGAGCAGTACTTC.

V gene TRBV5-1 combines with J gene TRBJ2-2, with TRBD1 matching over 7 bases. The V gene's germline CDR1 is SGHRS and CDR2 YFSETQ. The J segment lost 2 bases and the V segment lost 4 bases, leaving 8 bases of the junction unmatched. CDR3 length: 16 residues. CDR3 residues: CASSPGDSYNTGELFF. The CDR3 nucleotides are TGCGCCAGCAGCCCTGGGGACAGTTACAACACCGGGGAGCTGTTTTTT.

This clone was recorded only once. This chain uses TRBV6-5 with TRBJ2-5; 8 bases fit TRBD2. The V gene end was trimmed by 8 bases and the J gene end by 5 bases; junction bases not matched to a gene: 4. This CDR3 is built from 12 residues. Germline CDR1 is MNHEY and CDR2 is SVGAGI. The CDR3 here is CASRGGWETQYF. CDR3 DNA: TGTGCCAGCCGGGGGGGTTGGGAGACCCAGTACTTC.

The chain is built from TRBV30 and TRBJ1-5; a possible D gene is TRBD1 (6 bases). CDR3 size: 14 residues. The germline gives CDR1 GTSNPN, CDR2 SVGIG (reference sequence). Trimming removed 0 bases at V and 6 bases at J, with 12 bases between. DNA for the CDR3: TGTGCCTGGAGTGTCGGGACAATAATTCAGCCCCAGCATTTT. Its protein is CAWSVGTIIQPQHF.

In DNA form, the CDR3 reads TGCAGTGCTAGTTCGAAGGGGTCCCTCAATCAGCCCCAGCATTTT. It encodes CSASSKGSLNQPQHF. The rearrangement joins TRBV20-1 to TRBJ1-5; D might be TRBD1 (5 bases). Trimming left V 3 bases short and J 3 bases short, with 15 bases between. CDR1 and CDR2 from the germline V gene are DFQATT and SNEGSKA (reference sequence). The CDR3 is 15 amino acids.

The chain joins TRBV6-1 to TRBJ1-2; tentative D call: TRBD1 (5 bases). The germline V and J ends were trimmed by 1 base and 7 bases, with 10 bases remaining between them. Germline assignment: CDR1 MNHNS and CDR2 SASEGT. The CDR3 spans 13 residues. This chain's CDR3 is CASSEGQGFGYTF. The CDR3 DNA is TGTGCCAGCAGTGAAGGCCAGGGCTTTGGCTACACCTTC.

The CDR3 loop is CASSPDMSSGRGRDTQYF. The CDR3 DNA follows: TGCGCCAGCAGCCCCGACATGAGTAGCGGGAGAGGTCGCGATACGCAGTATTTT. The chain employs TRBV5-1 and TRBJ2-3, with 9 bases matching TRBD2. The CDR3 is made up of 18 amino acids. Germline CDR1 is SGHRS and CDR2 is YFSETQ. V was clipped by 4 bases and J by 6 bases; unmatched bases: 18.

For the CDR3, the DNA is TGCAGCGTAGAGAGATTGGACACTGAAGCTTTCTTT. Amino acids: CSVERLDTEAFF. This chain links TRBV29-1 with TRBJ1-1, with D unresolved. V was trimmed by 6 bases and J by 3 bases, leaving 11 bases between them. Germline V gene lookup returns CDR1 SQVTM and CDR2 ANQGSEA. This CDR3 comprises 12 residues.

The V call is TRBV9, the J call TRBJ2-5; TRBD1 matches 7 bases. This CDR3 region has 14 residues. J lost 3 bases, V lost 2 bases, and 4 bases had no gene match. CDR1 and CDR2 (germline): SGDLS, YYNGEE. The CDR3 protein is CASSVGQLKETQYF. The CDR3 DNA reads as TGTGCCAGCAGCGTGGGACAGCTCAAAGAGACCCAGTACTTC.

The rearrangement links TRBV30 to TRBJ1-5; a possible D gene is TRBD1 (5 bases). Germline V gene data show CDR1 as GTSNPN and CDR2 as SVGIG (reference sequence). This CDR3 has 13 residues. Trimming left V 3 bases short and J 9 bases short, with 15 bases between. The CDR3 loop reads CAWRDWGGGPQHF. The DNA of the CDR3 is TGTGCCTGGAGGGATTGGGGGGGAGGGCCCCAGCATTTT.

In its sample, this clone was seen many times. The chain is built from TRBV28 and TRBJ1-6; TRBD1 aligns across 8 bases. Germline V gene sequence: CDR1 MDHEN, CDR2 SYDVKM. V lost 6 bases and J lost 10; bases outside the gene matches: 8. The length of the CDR3 is 14 residues. The CDR3 DNA sequence: TGTGCCAGCAGACTCGGACAGGGCGGGTCACCCCTCCACTTT. It encodes CASRLGQGGSPLHF.

In its sample, this clone was seen once. The chain combines TRBV30 with TRBJ1-6, with D perhaps TRBD1 (5 bases). Germline V gives CDR1 GTSNPN, CDR2 SVGIG (reference sequence). This CDR3 has 12 residues. V dropped 3 bases and J dropped 9 bases, with 9 bases sitting between them. DNA for the CDR3: TGTGCCTGGAGACAGGTATCTTCACCCCTCCACTTT. Translated: CAWRQVSSPLHF.

The chain recombines TRBV4-2 with TRBJ2-1; 13 bases are a match to TRBD2. Trimming at V came to 1 base and at J to 8 bases, leaving 14 bases not matched to a gene. The CDR3 sequence is 19 residues long. Germline CDR1 and CDR2: LGHNA and YNFKEQ. CDR3: CASSQAGIPGLAGNYEQFF. The CDR3 region has the DNA TGTGCCAGCAGCCAAGCTGGTATTCCGGGACTAGCGGGGAACTATGAGCAGTTCTTC.

The chain's CDR3 is CASFTGNYGYTF. CDR3 nucleotides: TGTGCCAGCTTTACAGGGAACTATGGCTACACCTTC. The rearrangement uses TRBV19 and TRBJ1-2; D might be TRBD1 (6 bases). The CDR3 runs 12 residues. V dropped 9 bases and J dropped 2 bases, with 10 bases sitting between them. CDR1 and CDR2 from the germline V gene are LNHDA and SQIVND (reference sequence).

The chain employs TRBV19 and TRBJ1-3; no clear D. The germline V gene encodes CDR1 LNHDA and CDR2 SQIVND (reference sequence). The CDR3 is 16 amino acids. Trimming left V 3 bases short and J 0 bases short, with 12 bases between. Here the CDR3 reads CASSMAGAYSGNTIYF. In DNA, the CDR3 is TGTGCCAGTAGTATGGCAGGCGCCTACTCTGGAAACACCATATATTTT. Combining the CDR3 with reference TRBV19 and TRBJ1-3 gives the whole variable domain DGGITQSPKYLFRKEGQNVTLSCEQNLNHDAMYWYRQDPGQGLRLIYYSQIVNDFQKGDIAEGYSVSREKKESFPLTVTSAQKNPTAFYLCASSMAGAYSGNTIYFGEGSWLTVV.